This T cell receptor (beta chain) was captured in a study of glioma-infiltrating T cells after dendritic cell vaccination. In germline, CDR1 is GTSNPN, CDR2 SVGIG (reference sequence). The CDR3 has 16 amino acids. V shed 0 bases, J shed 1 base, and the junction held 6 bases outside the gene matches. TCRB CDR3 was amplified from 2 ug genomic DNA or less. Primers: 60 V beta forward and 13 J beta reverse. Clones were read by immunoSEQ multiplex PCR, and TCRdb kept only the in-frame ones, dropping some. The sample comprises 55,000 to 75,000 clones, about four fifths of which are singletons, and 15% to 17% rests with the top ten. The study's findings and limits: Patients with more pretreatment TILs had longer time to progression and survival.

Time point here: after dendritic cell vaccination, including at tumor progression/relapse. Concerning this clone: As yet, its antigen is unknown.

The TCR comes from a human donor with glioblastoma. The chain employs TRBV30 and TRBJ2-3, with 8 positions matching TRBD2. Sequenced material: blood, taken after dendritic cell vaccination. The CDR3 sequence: CAWSVVLRGGTDTQYF. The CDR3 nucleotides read TGTGCCTGGAGTGTAGTCTTGCGGGGGGGCACAGATACGCAGTATTTT.